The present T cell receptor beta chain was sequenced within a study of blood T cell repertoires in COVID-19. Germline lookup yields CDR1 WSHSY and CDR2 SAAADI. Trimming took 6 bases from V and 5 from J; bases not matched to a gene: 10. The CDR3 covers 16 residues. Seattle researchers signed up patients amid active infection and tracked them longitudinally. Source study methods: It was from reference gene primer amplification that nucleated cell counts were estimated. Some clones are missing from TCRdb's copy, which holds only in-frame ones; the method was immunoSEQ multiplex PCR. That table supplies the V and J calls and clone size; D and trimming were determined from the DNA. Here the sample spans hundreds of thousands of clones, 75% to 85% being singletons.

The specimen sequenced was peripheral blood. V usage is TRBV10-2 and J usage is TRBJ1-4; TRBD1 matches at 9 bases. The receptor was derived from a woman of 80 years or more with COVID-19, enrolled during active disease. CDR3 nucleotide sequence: TGCGCCAGCAGAGCACACAGGGGGCCGCCGAATGAAAAACTGTTTTTT. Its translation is CASRAHRGPPNEKLFF.